The 19 T cell receptor beta chains below all came from one sample that was sequenced in a study of cytomegalovirus exposure and HLA in healthy donors. PCR primers comprised 60 Vbeta and 13 Jbeta primers. Data came from immunoSEQ multiplex PCR; TCRdb stores just in-frame clones and leaves some out. The data contain 90,000 or so clones, less than 85% of them seen just once; the ten biggest clones take up about 4.2%. The material sequenced was PBMCs. The receptors were sampled from a man aged 55 to 70 in good health and CMV-seronegative.

In its sample, this clone was seen once. The chain joins TRBV6-1 to TRBJ2-5; D is possibly TRBD1 (6 bases). Trimming took 5 bases from V and 0 from J, leaving 13 bases between them. This CDR3 is built from 15 residues. Germline V gives CDR1 MNHNS, CDR2 SASEGT. CDR3 amino acids: CASSPTRGYQETQYF. The CDR3 DNA is TGTGCCAGCAGTCCGACAAGGGGGTACCAAGAGACCCAGTACTTC.

V is TRBV7-9 and J is TRBJ2-7; no clear D. This CDR3 has 14 amino acids. Germline-derived CDR1 and CDR2 are SEHNR and FQNEAQ (reference sequence). The V and J ends lost 8 bases and 0 bases respectively, with 14 bases between them. The CDR3 coding sequence is TGTGCCAGCGGCCCAGAGGTGAGCTCCTACGAGCAGTACTTC. It codes for CASGPEVSSYEQYF. The full variable domain, completed using reference TRBV7-9 and TRBJ2-7, is DTGVSQNPRHKITKRGQNVTFRCDPISEHNRLYWYRQTLGQGPEFLTYFQNEAQLEKSRLLSDRFSAERPKGSFSTLEIQRTEQGDSAMYLCASGPEVSSYEQYFGPGTRLTVT.

The V gene is TRBV30, the J gene TRBJ2-7; 7 bases align to TRBD1. The CDR3 runs to 13 residues. Germline CDR1 is GTSNPN and CDR2 is SVGIG (reference sequence). J was trimmed by 2 bases and V by 4 bases; bases with no gene match: 5. This CDR3 is CAWMRTGTYEQYF. CDR3 DNA: TGTGCCTGGATGCGGACAGGCACCTACGAGCAGTACTTC. The full variable domain, in which reference TRBV30 and TRBJ2-7 provide the parts outside the CDR3, is SQTIHQWPATLVQPVGSPLSLECTVEGTSNPNLYWYRQAAGRGLQLLFYSVGIGQISSEVPQNLSASRPQDRQFILSSKKLLLSDSGFYLCAWMRTGTYEQYFGPGTRLTVT.

This clone has just one count. The gene calls are TRBV6-1 and TRBJ2-5, with 8 bases that match TRBD2. Germline loops: CDR1 MNHNS, CDR2 SASEGT. There are 14 residues in the CDR3. J gave up 1 base and V 9 bases, and 7 bases lay outside the gene matches. The CDR3 protein is CASRGSGGQETQYF. In DNA form, the CDR3 reads TGTGCCAGTAGGGGGAGCGGGGGCCAAGAGACCCAGTACTTC.

This clone showed up just once. The genes are TRBV2 and TRBJ2-3; possibly TRBD2 for D (6 bases). This CDR3 is built from 16 residues. Trimming took 3 bases from V and 4 from J, leaving 17 bases between them. Germline-derived CDR1 and CDR2 are SNHLY and FYNNEI. The CDR3 DNA follows: TGTGCCAGCAGTGACGGCGGGGCTCCCGCCGCAGATACGCAGTATTTT. Translation: CASSDGGAPAADTQYF.

The chain employs TRBV5-1 and TRBJ2-7; 8 bases agree with TRBD1. Looked up from germline, CDR1 is SGHRS and CDR2 is YFSETQ. This CDR3 contains 14 residues. Trimming at V came to 4 bases and at J to 2 bases, leaving 5 bases not matched to a gene. The CDR3 protein is CASSEYRGTYEQYF. CDR3 sequence (DNA): TGCGCCAGCAGCGAGTACAGGGGGACCTACGAGCAGTACTTC.

This clone was observed a few times. The rearrangement joins TRBV4-1 to TRBJ2-7, with TRBD2 as a possible D gene (6 bases). In germline, CDR1 is MGHRA, CDR2 YSYEKL. V was cut by 0 bases and J by 2 bases, with 14 bases left in between. The CDR3 is 16 residues long. The CDR3 protein is CASSQEEGGVTYEQYF. The CDR3 region has the DNA TGCGCCAGCAGCCAAGAAGAAGGCGGGGTCACCTACGAGCAGTACTTC.

This chain connects TRBV9 to TRBJ2-3; 13 bases are a match to TRBD2. This CDR3 is built from 15 residues. The V segment lost 7 bases and the J segment 3 bases; nucleotides outside the gene matches: 5. CDR1 is SGDLS and CDR2 is YYNGEE in the germline V gene. CDR3 sequence reads: CASGPGLAGTDTQYF. The CDR3 bases are TGTGCCAGCGGACCGGGACTAGCGGGGACAGATACGCAGTATTTT.

The chain is built from TRBV19 and TRBJ2-7; 9 bases line up with TRBD2. The CDR3 has 14 residues. Per the germline V gene, CDR1 is LNHDA and CDR2 is SQIVND (reference sequence). V was pared by 6 bases and J by 6 bases, with 9 bases of the junction left unmatched. The CDR3 nucleotides are TGTGCCAGTAGCCTAGGGACTAGCCTGGGCGAGCAGTACTTC. Its translation is CASSLGTSLGEQYF.

The chain couples TRBV7-9 to TRBJ1-1; 10 bases fit TRBD1. J was trimmed by 5 bases and V by 5 bases; bases with no gene match: 14. Per the germline V gene, CDR1 is SEHNR and CDR2 is FQNEAQ (reference sequence). The CDR3 spans 17 residues. The CDR3 reads CASSVWGGQGSGTEAFF. The CDR3 DNA follows: TGTGCCAGCAGCGTTTGGGGGGGACAGGGGTCCGGGACTGAAGCTTTCTTT.

This clone was counted once. This sequence joins TRBV2 and TRBJ2-1; D possibly corresponds to TRBD2 (5 bases). Trimming pared 7 bases from V and 0 bases from J, leaving 10 bases between. Germline V gene sequence: CDR1 SNHLY, CDR2 FYNNEI. This CDR3 spans 14 amino acids. The CDR3 spells CASTSSNSYNEQFF. The DNA for the CDR3 is TGTGCCAGCACTAGCTCCAACTCCTACAATGAGCAGTTCTTC. The entire variable domain, with the rest obtained from reference TRBV2 and TRBJ2-1, is as follows: EPEVTQTPSHQVTQMGQEVILRCVPISNHLYFYWYRQILGQKVEFLVSFYNNEISEKSEIFDDQFSVERPDGSNFTLKIRSTKLEDSAMYFCASTSSNSYNEQFFGPGTRLTVL.

The chain combines TRBV5-4 with TRBJ2-7, with 12 positions matching TRBD1. Germline V gene sequence: CDR1 SGHNT, CDR2 YYREEE (reference sequence). After removal of 0 bases from V and 9 bases from J, the junction contained 10 bases not matched to a gene. CDR3 length: 16 amino acids. The CDR3 coding sequence is TGTGCCAGCAGCTTGGGTCCCGGGACAGGGGGCTCCGGGCAGTACTTC. It yields the protein CASSLGPGTGGSGQYF.

This chain uses TRBV19 with TRBJ1-1; D might be TRBD1 (5 bases). This CDR3 spans 13 amino acids. Trimming pared 8 bases from V and 3 bases from J, leaving 13 bases between. Germline V gene data show CDR1 as LNHDA and CDR2 as SQIVND (reference sequence). In DNA, the CDR3 is TGTGCCAGTCAACAGGAGCTTTACACTGAAGCTTTCTTT. This sequence encodes CASQQELYTEAFF. The full variable domain, in which reference TRBV19 and TRBJ1-1 provide the parts outside the CDR3, is DGGITQSPKYLFRKEGQNVTLSCEQNLNHDAMYWYRQDPGQGLRLIYYSQIVNDFQKGDIAEGYSVSREKKESFPLTVTSAQKNPTAFYLCASQQELYTEAFFGQGTRLTVV.

J is TRBJ2-6 and V is TRBV6-5, with D unclear. V lost 0 bases and J lost 4, with 4 bases in between. The CDR3 sequence is 14 residues long. Germline V lookup: CDR1 MNHEY, CDR2 SVGAGI. The CDR3 protein is CASSYSLGANVLTF. Here the CDR3 DNA reads TGTGCCAGCAGTTACTCCCTCGGGGCCAACGTCCTGACTTTC.

J is TRBJ2-3 and V is TRBV11-2; 9 bases align to TRBD2. Unmatched junction bases numbered 9, after V lost 6 bases and J lost 5 bases. This CDR3 spans 15 amino acids. The germline CDR1 and CDR2 sequences are SGHAT and FQNNGV. CDR3 bases: TGTGCCAGCAGTCAAAATGGACTAGCGAGAGATACGCAGTATTTT. It is translated as CASSQNGLARDTQYF. Looking up the rest from reference TRBV11-2 and TRBJ2-3 gives the full variable domain: EAGVAQSPRYKIIEKRQSVAFWCNPISGHATLYWYQQILGQGPKLLIQFQNNGVVDDSQLPKDRFSAERLKGVDSTLKIQPAKLEDSAVYLCASSQNGLARDTQYFGPGTRLTVL.

The rearrangement joins TRBV18 to TRBJ1-2; 9 bases fit TRBD1. In germline, CDR1 is KGHSH, CDR2 LQKENI. J was trimmed by 4 bases and V by 3 bases; bases with no gene match: 3. The CDR3 sequence is 14 residues long. Here the CDR3 reads CASSPTGGGYGYTF. The CDR3 DNA follows: TGTGCCAGCTCACCGACAGGGGGTGGCTATGGCTACACCTTC.

This clone was recorded a few times. CDR3 sequence reads: CASSLGQGAGSRADEQFF. As DNA, the CDR3 is TGTGCCAGCAGTTTGGGACAGGGGGCAGGCTCAAGGGCCGATGAGCAGTTCTTC. This sequence joins TRBV25-1 and TRBJ2-1; 12 bases match TRBD1. In germline, CDR1 is MGHDK, CDR2 SYGVNS. V trimming: 5 bases; J trimming: 8 bases; junction bases outside the gene matches: 16. This CDR3 comprises 18 residues.

V usage is TRBV5-1 and J usage is TRBJ1-4, with 9 nucleotides matching TRBD1. V lost 0 bases, J lost 7 bases, and 7 bases stayed unmatched. CDR3 length: 16 amino acids. Germline loops: CDR1 SGHRS, CDR2 YFSETQ. The CDR3 loop reads CASSLGDRVGGEKLFF. The CDR3 DNA is TGCGCCAGCAGCTTGGGGGACAGGGTAGGCGGTGAAAAACTGTTTTTT. Full variable domain (rest looked up from reference TRBV5-1 and TRBJ1-4): KAGVTQTPRYLIKTRGQQVTLSCSPISGHRSVSWYQQTPGQGLQFLFEYFSETQRNKGNFPGRFSGRQFSNSRSEMNVSTLELGDSALYLCASSLGDRVGGEKLFFGSGTQLSVL.

This clone was picked up one time. The chain combines TRBV5-1 with TRBJ1-1; TRBD1 matches at 7 bases. CDR1 and CDR2 from the germline V gene are SGHRS and YFSETQ. The CDR3 runs 17 residues. After removal of 0 bases from V and 0 bases from J, the junction contained 8 bases not matched to a gene. The CDR3 nucleotides are TGCGCCAGCAGCTTGGGCATAGGGGGGACAGTGAACACTGAAGCTTTCTTT. This sequence encodes CASSLGIGGTVNTEAFF.